These 11 T cell receptor beta chains were sequenced from one sample in a study of identical twins. TCRdb re-called the 5' RACE reads with MiXCR, one entry per CDR3 protein. This table has about 790,000 distinct CDR3 sequences, 15% to 20% appearing once. The sample was also linked to a second study, of T cells expressing NK-cell markers.

Material for sequencing was PBMCs. The origin of the receptors is a woman younger than 35 in good health.

The rearrangement uses TRBV5-1 and TRBJ2-2; D not resolved. The CDR3 loop spans 15 amino acids. Trimming stripped 0 bases from V and 2 bases from J, with 8 bases between. CDR1 is SGHRS and CDR2 is YFSETQ in the germline V gene. The CDR3 loop is CASSLEAANTGELFF. For the CDR3, the DNA is TGCGCCAGCAGCTTGGAGGCAGCCAACACCGGGGAGCTGTTTTTT.

The gene calls are TRBV7-2 and TRBJ2-1, with TRBD2 matching 9 bases. CDR1 and CDR2 (germline): SGHTA, FQGNSA. V lost 2 bases and J lost 5; bases outside the gene matches: 4. This CDR3 has 15 amino acids. The CDR3 DNA follows: TGTGCCAGCAGCTTAACCCGACTAGCGGACAATGAGCAGTTCTTC. Protein product: CASSLTRLADNEQFF.

This rearrangement joins TRBV30 to TRBJ2-1, with a tentative D call TRBD2 (7 bases). V lost 5 bases to trimming and J lost 9 bases, with 14 bases between them. Germline CDR1 GTSNPN, CDR2 SVGIG (reference sequence). The CDR3 loop spans 12 amino acids. The CDR3 loop reads CAWEGGASEQFF. Here the CDR3 DNA reads TGTGCCTGGGAAGGGGGGGCGAGTGAGCAGTTCTTC. Variable domain in full (rest from reference TRBV30 and TRBJ2-1): SQTIHQWPATLVQPVGSPLSLECTVEGTSNPNLYWYRQAAGRGLQLLFYSVGIGQISSEVPQNLSASRPQDRQFILSSKKLLLSDSGFYLCAWEGGASEQFFGPGTRLTVL.

J is TRBJ2-1 and V is TRBV5-1, with TRBD1 as a possible D gene (5 bases). The germline V gene has CDR1 SGHRS and CDR2 YFSETQ. The CDR3 has 15 residues. Trimming removed 9 bases from V and 2 bases from J, with 18 bases in between. CDR3 DNA sequence: TGCGCCACCAAGGGTAGGGCAGGGACCTACAATGAGCAGTTCTTC. Translated, it gives CATKGRAGTYNEQFF. The variable domain in full, with the rest retrieved from reference TRBV5-1 and TRBJ2-1, is KAGVTQTPRYLIKTRGQQVTLSCSPISGHRSVSWYQQTPGQGLQFLFEYFSETQRNKGNFPGRFSGRQFSNSRSEMNVSTLELGDSALYLCATKGRAGTYNEQFFGPGTRLTVL.

This clonotype was seen a handful of times. CDR3 sequence: CASRDTPRGLGGYTF. The CDR3 DNA sequence: TGTGCCAGCAGGGACACCCCCAGGGGGCTCGGTGGCTACACCTTC. The chain uses TRBV12-3 or TRBV12-4 and TRBJ1-2, with TRBD1 matching over 8 bases. The CDR3 has 15 amino acids. V trimming: 6 bases; J trimming: 7 bases; junction bases outside the gene matches: 13.

The chain couples TRBV6-4 to TRBJ1-5; no clear D gene. Between the trimmed V and J ends, which lost 3 bases and 9 bases, there was a span of 15 bases. The CDR3 covers 14 residues. Germline V gene data show CDR1 as MRHNA and CDR2 as SNTAGT. In nucleotides, the CDR3 is TGTGCCAGCAGTGAGACGCCAGGCGTTGGGCCCCAGCATTTT. It specifies CASSETPGVGPQHF.

This clonotype appeared a few times. The chain uses TRBV7-2 and TRBJ2-3; a weak D match, TRBD1 (5 bases). This CDR3 spans 15 amino acids. Germline CDR1 and CDR2: SGHTA and FQGNSA. Between the trimmed V and J ends, which lost 7 bases and 4 bases, there was a span of 18 bases. The DNA of the CDR3 is TGTGCCAGCACGAATCAGGGTTGGGTCGCAGATACGCAGTATTTT. Amino acids: CASTNQGWVADTQYF.

In its sample, this clonotype was seen a few times. The rearrangement joins TRBV24-1 to TRBJ2-5; D gene ambiguous. CDR3 length equals 15 residues. CDR1 and CDR2 from the germline V gene are KGHDR and SFDVKD. Trimming took 4 bases from V and 3 from J, leaving 14 bases between them. CDR3 in amino acids: CATSESGVTEETQYF. CDR3 sequence (DNA): TGTGCCACCAGTGAGTCTGGGGTTACGGAAGAGACCCAGTACTTC.

This chain uses TRBV30 with TRBJ1-2; D is undetermined. From germline, CDR1 is GTSNPN and CDR2 SVGIG (reference sequence). The CDR3 has 12 residues. V lost 2 bases, J lost 1 base, and 5 bases lay in between. CDR3 nucleotide sequence: TGTGCCTGGAGTCTTCATAACTATGGCTACACCTTC. Translated, it gives CAWSLHNYGYTF.

This clonotype came up a few times. The genes are TRBV29-1 and TRBJ2-1; D gene unclear. V dropped 5 bases and J dropped 12 bases, with 23 bases sitting between them. The CDR3 has 14 amino acids. Germline CDR1 SQVTM, CDR2 ANQGSEA. The CDR3 nucleotides are TGCAGCGTTCTCCCCGGCAGCGCAGGATCGAGGCAGTTCTTC. Protein product: CSVLPGSAGSRQFF.

A note on this clonotype: One end of the junction varies from germline; a read error may be responsible. The chain joins TRBV6-1 to TRBJ1-1; D not certain. The CDR3 loop spans 13 amino acids. Per the germline V gene, CDR1 is MNHNS and CDR2 is SASEGT. The CDR3 loop reads CASHWGGNSEAFF. In DNA, the CDR3 is TGTGCCAGTCACTGGGGTGGAAACAGTGAAGCTTTCTTT.